This TCR beta chain was captured in a study of T-cell reconstitution after alpha-beta-depleted transplantation in children (dated by TCRdb to the mid-2010s). A note on the overall study: T-cell immune reconstitution after TCRalphabeta/CD19-depleted allogeneic hematopoietic cell transplantation in children was quantitatively tracked in the study by means of TCR repertoire profiling. Study-level results and caveats: The apparently early recovery of alphabetaT-cell counts about two months after transplant reportedly depended on only several hundred rapidly expanded clones that came from non-depleted graft cells. In some patients, high TCRbeta diversity at day 60 was attributed to recipient T cells and intrathymic progenitors that had survived conditioning. Over subsequent months, a decline in hyperexpanded clone frequencies was noted, and after one year, T-cell counts and TCRbeta diversity were mostly ascribed to newly produced T cells.

The table lists this clonotype with a few counts. This clone's antigen is unknown. The input lacks base qualities; no much larger clone sits a single base away. Receptor libraries were prepared by PCR. Instrument used: Illumina HiSeq 2500. Molecular barcoding was employed in the preparation of TCR libraries, with unique molecular identifiers being used to normalize TCRbeta repertoire quantification. TCRdb applied fastp at Q25 and MiXCR to the public reads, then kept only in-frame beta chains. Identical CDR3 protein sequences are pooled into one entry, listed with their most common genes and DNA. The table for this sample lists 200,000 or so distinct CDR3 sequences; approximately 7% of them were counted only once. The ten top clones hold less than 7% of the sample. Taken with the paper, the label for treatment or condition translates to: allogeneic hematopoietic cell transplantation with graft depleted of TCRalphabeta T cells and CD19 B cells. TCRalphabeta/CD19-depleted allogeneic hematopoietic cell grafts were given to the transplant recipients, all of whom were children.

Compared with germline, V lacks 5 bases and J lacks 1 base; bases without a gene match: 6. CDR1 SGHRS and CDR2 YFSETQ are derived from the germline V gene. The CDR3 covers 15 residues, taking in both the cysteine and the phenylalanine. Only the CDR3 part of the read is kept: 45 bases, read in frame from the first base. The starting material was PBMCs, obtained before TCRalphabeta/CD19-depleted stem cell transplant. The clonotype comes from a boy aged 2-9 years with acute lymphoblastic leukemia, due to receive a stem cell transplant. Recombination connected TRBV5-1 to TRBJ2-5; 9 bases in the junction line up with TRBD2. The DNA is as follows: TGCGCCAGCAGTAAAAGCGGGGGGATCCAAGAGACCCAGTACTTC. Its amino acids are CASSKSGGIQETQYF. Where the CDR3 stops, the reference TRBV5-1 and TRBJ2-5 genes take over; the full variable domain is KAGVTQTPRYLIKTRGQQVTLSCSPISGHRSVSWYQQTPGQGLQFLFEYFSETQRNKGNFPGRFSGRQFSNSRSEMNVSTLELGDSALYLCASSKSGGIQETQYFGPGTRLLVL.